This T cell receptor beta chain derives from a study of blood T cell repertoires in COVID-19 (TCRdb year 2020). Describing the broader study: Samples covering the acute and convalescent phases of COVID-19 were provided by collaborators in the United States, Italy and Spain. The prospective study material was composed of cDNA or gDNA derived from T cells, B-cell-depleted T cells, or PBMCs. The dataset comprised deeply sampled blood TCRbeta repertoires from subjects exposed to, actively infected with, or recovered from COVID-19. A freely available public database, intended as a resource for researchers studying the immune response to SARS-CoV-2, is where the repertoires were released. The samples were drawn from two sources: the first 160 participants of the ongoing ImmuneRACE study, and 1,254 subjects contributed by 6 global collaborators. Sample metadata almost always included a de-identified subject ID, COVID-19 status, age in years and sex. Where HLA class I and class II types were available, the types were taken from metadata supplied by the sample provider, not from assay-based typing. Here is what the overall study found, with its caveats: How much clinical and demographic metadata was included differed by source and by participant, and the metadata was provided uncurated.

Collaborating institutions collected whole blood in K2EDTA tubes following their own protocols. For TCRbeta analysis, collaborators shipped samples in one of three forms: frozen whole blood, isolated PBMCs, or DNA extracted from either of those sample types. Measured from the cysteine to the phenylalanine, the CDR3 is 17 residues long. The kept DNA is CDR3 alone, 51 bases in frame from the first base. Ends trimmed: V by 0 bases, J by 0 bases; bases unmatched to a gene: 4. CDR1 LGHNT and CDR2 FRNRAP were looked up in the germline V gene. Of note for this clone: There is no known antigen for this receptor. Base qualities are not provided; no much larger clone lies one nucleotide away.

TCRbeta CDR3 regions were amplified from genomic DNA using the immunoSEQ Assay, a bias-controlled multiplex PCR. Concerning the study's data processing: The number of nucleated cells in each sample was estimated from the amplification of reference gene primers within the assay. To quantify the absolute abundance of each unique TCRbeta CDR3 rearrangement, sequence reads were collapsed and filtered. For each sample, productive Simpson clonality was calculated as the square root of Simpson's diversity index over productive rearrangements. TCRdb carries this immuneACCESS record with in-frame sequences only. Its versions omit some clonotypes, under half of them owing to an unresolved V gene in the studies checked, with the rest unexplained. The DNA gave D and trimming, while V, J and clone size come from that table. This sample has more than 70,000 clones in its table, and approximately 90% of those were observed once. Together, the top ten hold about 8.2% of the sample.

In this chain, TRBV12-5 is recombined with TRBJ2-2; the central 7 bases match TRBD2. The sequencing input was peripheral blood. This receptor was taken from a human donor in a cohort sampled during active COVID-19. The CDR3 region: CASGLVLGGANTGELFF. The sequenced DNA: TGTGCTAGTGGTTTGGTACTGGGAGGGGCGAACACCGGGGAGCTGTTTTTT.